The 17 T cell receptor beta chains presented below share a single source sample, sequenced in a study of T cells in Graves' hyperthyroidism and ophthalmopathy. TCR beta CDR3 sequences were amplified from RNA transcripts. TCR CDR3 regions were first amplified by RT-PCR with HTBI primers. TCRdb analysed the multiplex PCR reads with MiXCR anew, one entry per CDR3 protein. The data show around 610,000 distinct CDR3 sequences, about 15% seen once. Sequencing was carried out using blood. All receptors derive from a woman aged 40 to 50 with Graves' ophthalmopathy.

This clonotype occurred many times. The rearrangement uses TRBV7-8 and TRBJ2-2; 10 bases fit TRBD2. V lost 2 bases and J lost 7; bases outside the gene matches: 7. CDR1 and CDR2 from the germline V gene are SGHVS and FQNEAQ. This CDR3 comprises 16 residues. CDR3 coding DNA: TGTGCCAGCAGCTTATCTCTAGCGGGAGTTCTCGGGGAGCTGTTTTTT. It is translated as CASSLSLAGVLGELFF.

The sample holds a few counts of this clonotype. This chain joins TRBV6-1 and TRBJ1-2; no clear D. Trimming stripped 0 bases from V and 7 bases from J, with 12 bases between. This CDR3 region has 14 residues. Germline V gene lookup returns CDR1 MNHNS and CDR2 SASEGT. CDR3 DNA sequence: TGTGCCAGCAGTGAAGCGTCAGGTTTTGGTGGCTACACCTTC. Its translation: CASSEASGFGGYTF.

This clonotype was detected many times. CDR3 in amino acids: CAITRGGTPGPYEQYF. Written as DNA, the CDR3 is TGTGCCATCACCCGAGGAGGGACACCGGGGCCCTACGAGCAGTACTTC. The chain links TRBV10-3 to TRBJ2-7, with D perhaps matching TRBD1 or TRBD2 (6 bases each). V lost 7 bases and J 2 bases, leaving 21 bases between the germline ends. CDR1 and CDR2 (germline): ENHRY, SYGVKD. The CDR3 contains 16 residues.

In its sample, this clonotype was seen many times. The CDR3 DNA sequence: TGTGCCAGCAGTTTCCAGGGGAGGGCGGTCCTAGGCTACACCTTC. As protein: CASSFQGRAVLGYTF. The gene calls are TRBV12-3 or TRBV12-4 and TRBJ1-2; D may be TRBD1 (6 bases). Trimming stripped 3 bases from V and 8 bases from J, with 19 bases between. CDR3 size: 15 residues.

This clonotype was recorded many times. The CDR3 sequence: CASSRGQGVPYEQYF. The CDR3 DNA is TGTGCCAGCAGTAGAGGACAGGGAGTCCCCTACGAGCAGTACTTC. The rearrangement links TRBV6-2 or TRBV6-3 to TRBJ2-7; TRBD1 matches 8 bases. V shed 5 bases and J 2 bases; nucleotides not matched to a gene: 8. The germline CDR1 and CDR2 sequences are MNHEY and SVGEGT. The CDR3 is 15 residues long.

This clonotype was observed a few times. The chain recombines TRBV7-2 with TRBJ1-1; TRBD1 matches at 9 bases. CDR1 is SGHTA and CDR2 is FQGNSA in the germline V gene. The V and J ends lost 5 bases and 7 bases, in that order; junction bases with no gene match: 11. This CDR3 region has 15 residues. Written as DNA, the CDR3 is TGTGCCAGCAGCCTTGCACAGGGGGCGCGAGGTGAAGCTTTCTTT. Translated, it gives CASSLAQGARGEAFF.

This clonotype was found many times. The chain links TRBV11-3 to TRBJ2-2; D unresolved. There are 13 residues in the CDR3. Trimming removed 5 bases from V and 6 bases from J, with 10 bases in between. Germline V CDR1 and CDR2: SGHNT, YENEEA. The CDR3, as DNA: TGTGCCAGCAGCCCTAGGGTGGCCGGGGAGCTGTTTTTT. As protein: CASSPRVAGELFF.

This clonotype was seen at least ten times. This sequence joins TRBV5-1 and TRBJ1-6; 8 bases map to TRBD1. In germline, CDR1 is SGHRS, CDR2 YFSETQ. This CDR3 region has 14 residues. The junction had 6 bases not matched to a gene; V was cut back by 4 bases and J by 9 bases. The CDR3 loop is CASSPGTGVSPLHF. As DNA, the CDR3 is TGCGCCAGCAGCCCTGGGACAGGAGTTTCACCCCTCCACTTT.

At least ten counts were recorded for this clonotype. CDR3 region: CASKTSSYEQYF. The CDR3 nucleotides read TGTGCCAGCAAGACTTCCTCCTACGAGCAGTACTTC. The V gene is TRBV28, the J gene TRBJ2-7; D call uncertain. The germline V gene encodes CDR1 MDHEN and CDR2 SYDVKM. V was pared by 7 bases and J by 0 bases, with 7 bases between. This CDR3 is built from 12 residues.

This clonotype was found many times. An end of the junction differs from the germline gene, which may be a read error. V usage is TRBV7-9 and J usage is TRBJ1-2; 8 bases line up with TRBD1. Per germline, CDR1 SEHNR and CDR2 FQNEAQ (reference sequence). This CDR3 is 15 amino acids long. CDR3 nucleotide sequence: TGTGCCAGCAGCCAAGGGGGCCTGACAGGGGAGAGACATAACTTC. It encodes CASSQGGLTGERHNF.

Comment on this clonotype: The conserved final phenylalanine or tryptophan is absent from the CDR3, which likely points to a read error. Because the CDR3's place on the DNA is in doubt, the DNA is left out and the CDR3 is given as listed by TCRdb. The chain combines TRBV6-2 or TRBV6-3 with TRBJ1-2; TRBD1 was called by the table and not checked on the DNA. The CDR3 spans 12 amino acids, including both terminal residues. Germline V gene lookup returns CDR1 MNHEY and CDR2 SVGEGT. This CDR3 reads CASSTGTGARTL.

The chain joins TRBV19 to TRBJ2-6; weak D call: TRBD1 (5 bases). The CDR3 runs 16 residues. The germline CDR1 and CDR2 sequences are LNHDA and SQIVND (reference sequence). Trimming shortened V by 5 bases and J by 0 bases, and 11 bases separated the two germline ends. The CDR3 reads CASSPSGHSGANVLTF. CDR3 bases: TGTGCCAGTAGTCCTTCCGGACACTCTGGGGCCAACGTCCTGACTTTC.

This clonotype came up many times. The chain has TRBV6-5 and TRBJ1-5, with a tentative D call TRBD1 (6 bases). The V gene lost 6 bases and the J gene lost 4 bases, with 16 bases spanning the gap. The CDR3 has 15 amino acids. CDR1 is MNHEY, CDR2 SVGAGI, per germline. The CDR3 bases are TGTGCCAGCAGACCTCCGGGGGGGCCGAATCAGCCCCAGCATTTT. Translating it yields CASRPPGGPNQPQHF.

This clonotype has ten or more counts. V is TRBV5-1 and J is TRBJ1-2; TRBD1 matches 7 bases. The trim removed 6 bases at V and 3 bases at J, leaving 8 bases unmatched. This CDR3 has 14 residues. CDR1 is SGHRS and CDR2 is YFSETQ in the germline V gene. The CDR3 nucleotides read TGCGCCAGCACCCGACAGGGATCGTACTATGGCTACACCTTC. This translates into CASTRQGSYYGYTF.

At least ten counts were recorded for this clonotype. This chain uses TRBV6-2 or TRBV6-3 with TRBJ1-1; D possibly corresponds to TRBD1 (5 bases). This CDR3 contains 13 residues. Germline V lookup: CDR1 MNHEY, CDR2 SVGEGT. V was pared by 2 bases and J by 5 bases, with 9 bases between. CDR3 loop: CASSYLGETEAFF. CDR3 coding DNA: TGTGCCAGCAGTTACCTAGGGGAAACTGAAGCTTTCTTT.

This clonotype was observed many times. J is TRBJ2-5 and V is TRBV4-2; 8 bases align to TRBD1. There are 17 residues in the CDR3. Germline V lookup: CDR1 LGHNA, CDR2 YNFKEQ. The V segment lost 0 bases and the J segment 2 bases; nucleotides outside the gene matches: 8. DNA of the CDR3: TGTGCCAGCAGCCAAGATTTATTCGGGACAGGTCAAGAGACCCAGTACTTC. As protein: CASSQDLFGTGQETQYF.

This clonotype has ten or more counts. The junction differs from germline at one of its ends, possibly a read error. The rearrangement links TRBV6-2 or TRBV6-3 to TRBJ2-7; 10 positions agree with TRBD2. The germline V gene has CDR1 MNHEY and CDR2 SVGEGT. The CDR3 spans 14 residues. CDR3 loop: CASSRTSGNYEQHF. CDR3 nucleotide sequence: TGTGCCAGCAGTCGGACTAGCGGCAACTACGAGCAGCACTTC.